In its sample, the clone carrying this T cell receptor (beta chain) was seen many times. Using RNA transcripts, the TCR beta CDR3 regions were amplified. Investigators did first-round RT-PCR with HTBI primers, then second-round multiplex PCR. TCRdb processed the multiplex PCR reads anew with MiXCR; each CDR3 protein has one entry. The table shows about 550,000 distinct CDR3 sequences, with under 40% occurring only once. The data derive from a study of Graves' ophthalmopathy and Graves' hyperthyroidism. Material: peripheral blood or thyroid tissue (not recorded which). The TCR sequence derives from an adult man with Graves' hyperthyroidism.

CDR3 DNA: TGTGCCATCAGTGGACAAGGGGCTCGGAGTAACTATGGCTACACCTTC. Translated: CAISGQGARSNYGYTF. The chain couples TRBV10-3 to TRBJ1-2, with D maybe TRBD1 (5 bases). Germline CDR1 reads ENHRY; CDR2 reads SYGVKD. V was clipped by 4 bases and J by 1 base, with 16 bases between them. The CDR3 spans 16 residues.